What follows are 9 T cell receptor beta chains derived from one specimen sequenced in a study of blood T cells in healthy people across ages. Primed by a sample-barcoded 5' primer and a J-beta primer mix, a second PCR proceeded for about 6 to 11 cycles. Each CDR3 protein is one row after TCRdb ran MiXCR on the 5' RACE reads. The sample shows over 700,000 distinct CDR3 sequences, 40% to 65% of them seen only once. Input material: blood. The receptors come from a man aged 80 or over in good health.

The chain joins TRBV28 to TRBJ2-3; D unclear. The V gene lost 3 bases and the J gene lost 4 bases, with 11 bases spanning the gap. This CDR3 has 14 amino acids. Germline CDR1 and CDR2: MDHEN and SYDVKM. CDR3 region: CASSFGPPADTQYF. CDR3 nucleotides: TGTGCCAGCAGTTTTGGGCCTCCGGCAGATACGCAGTATTTT.

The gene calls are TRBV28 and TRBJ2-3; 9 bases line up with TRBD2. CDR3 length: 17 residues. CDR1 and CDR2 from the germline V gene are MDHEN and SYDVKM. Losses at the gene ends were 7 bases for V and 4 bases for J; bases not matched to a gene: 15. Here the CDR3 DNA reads TGTGCCAGCACCCCAATCACGACTAGCGGAACCCCAGATACGCAGTATTTT. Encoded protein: CASTPITTSGTPDTQYF.

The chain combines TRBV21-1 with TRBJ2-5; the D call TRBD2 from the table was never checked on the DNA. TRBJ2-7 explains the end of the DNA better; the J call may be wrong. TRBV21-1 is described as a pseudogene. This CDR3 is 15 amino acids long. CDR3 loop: CASSSRELATCEQYF. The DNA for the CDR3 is TGTGCCAGCAGCAGCAGGGAACTAGCGACCTGCGAGCAGTACTTC.

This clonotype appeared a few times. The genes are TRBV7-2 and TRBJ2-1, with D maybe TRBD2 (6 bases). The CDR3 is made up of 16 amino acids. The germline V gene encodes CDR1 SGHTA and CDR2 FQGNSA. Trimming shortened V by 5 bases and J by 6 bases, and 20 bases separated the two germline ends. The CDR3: CASSPLGDSLGNEQFF. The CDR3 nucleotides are TGTGCCAGCAGCCCCCTTGGGGACTCATTGGGCAATGAGCAGTTCTTC.

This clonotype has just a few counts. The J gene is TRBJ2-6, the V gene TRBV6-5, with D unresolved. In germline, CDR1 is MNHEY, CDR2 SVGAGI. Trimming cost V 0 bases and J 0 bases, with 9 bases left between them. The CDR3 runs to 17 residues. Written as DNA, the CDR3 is TGTGCCAGCAGTTACTCAGCGAGTCCCTCTGGGGCCAACGTCCTGACTTTC. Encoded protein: CASSYSASPSGANVLTF.

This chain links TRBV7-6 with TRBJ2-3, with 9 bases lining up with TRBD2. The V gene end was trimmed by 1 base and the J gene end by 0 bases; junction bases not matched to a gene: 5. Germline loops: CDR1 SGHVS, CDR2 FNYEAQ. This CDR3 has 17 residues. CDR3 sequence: CASSLVPSGISTDTQYF. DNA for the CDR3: TGTGCCAGCAGCTTAGTCCCTAGCGGGATTAGCACAGATACGCAGTATTTT. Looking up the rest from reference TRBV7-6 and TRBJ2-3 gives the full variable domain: GAGVSQSPRYKVTKRGQDVALRCDPISGHVSLYWYRQALGQGPEFLTYFNYEAQQDKSGLPNDRFSAERPEGSISTLTIQRTEQRDSAMYRCASSLVPSGISTDTQYFGPGTRLTVL.

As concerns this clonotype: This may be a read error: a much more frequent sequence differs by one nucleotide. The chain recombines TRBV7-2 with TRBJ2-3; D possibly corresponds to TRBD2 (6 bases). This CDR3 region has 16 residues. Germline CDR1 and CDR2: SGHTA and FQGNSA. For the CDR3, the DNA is TGTGCCTGCAGCTCCGGGACTCTTATTAGCACAGATACGCAGTATTTT. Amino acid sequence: CACSSGTLISTDTQYF.

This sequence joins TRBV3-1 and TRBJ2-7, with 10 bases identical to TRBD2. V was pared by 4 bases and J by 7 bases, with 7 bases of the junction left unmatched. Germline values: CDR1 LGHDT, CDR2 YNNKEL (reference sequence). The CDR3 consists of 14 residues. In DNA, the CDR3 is TGTGCCAGCAGCCGGCTAGCGGGAGTCGATGAGCAGTACTTC. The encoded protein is CASSRLAGVDEQYF.

CDR3 amino acids: CASSQDSGVDTGELFF. Here the CDR3 DNA reads TGTGCCAGCAGCCAAGATTCAGGGGTGGACACCGGGGAGCTGTTTTTT. The J gene is TRBJ2-2, the V gene TRBV3-1, with D perhaps TRBD1 (6 bases). Looked up from germline, CDR1 is LGHDT and CDR2 is YNNKEL (reference sequence). The V gene lost 0 bases and the J gene lost 3 bases, with 11 bases spanning the gap. This CDR3 has 16 residues.